This T cell receptor (beta chain) was retrieved from a study of blood T cell repertoires in COVID-19 (dated by TCRdb to between 2020 and 2021). Turning to the overall study: Collaborator samples came from the United States, Italy and Spain and covered acute and convalescent phases of COVID-19. The material from the prospective study consisted of cDNA or gDNA derived from T cells, B-cell-depleted T cells, or PBMCs. Deeply sampled blood TCRbeta repertoires from subjects exposed to, actively infected with, or recovered from COVID-19 were included in the dataset. A freely available public database, intended as a resource for researchers studying the immune response to SARS-CoV-2, is where the repertoires were released. The samples were drawn from two sources: the first 160 participants of the ongoing ImmuneRACE study, and over 1,000 subjects contributed by 6 global collaborators. Sample metadata almost always included a de-identified subject ID, COVID-19 status, age in years and sex. Where HLA class I and class II types were available, the types were taken from metadata supplied by the sample provider, not from assay-based typing.

Points the paper makes about the study in general: How much clinical and demographic metadata was included differed by source and by participant, and the metadata was provided uncurated.

As to this clone: Its target antigen remains unknown. It has no much larger one-base neighbor in the sample; base qualities were not kept.

At one collaborating source in Seattle, patients were enrolled during active infection and were followed longitudinally through the course of disease. Each collaborating institution followed its own protocols to collect whole blood in K2EDTA tubes. For TCRbeta analysis, collaborators shipped samples in one of three forms: frozen whole blood, isolated PBMCs, or DNA extracted from either of those sample types. TCRbeta CDR3 regions were amplified from genomic DNA using the immunoSEQ Assay, a bias-controlled multiplex PCR. In the authors' own workflow: Nucleated cell counts per sample were estimated from amplification of reference gene primers within the assay. To quantify the absolute abundance of each unique TCRbeta CDR3 rearrangement, sequence reads were collapsed and filtered. For each sample, productive Simpson clonality was calculated as the square root of Simpson's diversity index over productive rearrangements. TCRdb took this table from immuneACCESS and kept in-frame rearrangements with V and J called. Such tables lack part of the clones; where checked against another copy, unresolved V genes explain under half of the gap, and the rest is unexplained. That table supplies the V and J calls and clone size; D and trimming were determined from the DNA. The sample includes approximately 350,000 clones, with roughly 90% observed a single time. Together, the top ten hold about 6.7% of the sample.

What was sequenced was peripheral blood. This clonotype originated in a woman aged 70-85 years with COVID-19, enrolled during active disease.

The CDR3 corresponds to CAAGRSGYNEQFF. The base sequence is TGTGCGGCTGGCAGGTCAGGATACAATGAGCAGTTCTTC. The rearrangement combines TRBV19 with TRBJ2-1, with no confidently assigned D gene. CDR1 and CDR2 were assigned from the germline V gene (reference sequence) as LNHDA and SQIVND. The CDR3, from cysteine to phenylalanine, totals 13 residues. Of the read, only the CDR3 DNA is kept; its 39 bases are in frame from base 1.